These T cell receptor beta chains were read from a single sample in a study of T-cell reconstitution after alpha-beta-depleted transplantation in children. Each CDR3 protein gets one entry after TCRdb re-called the PCR reads with MiXCR. There are hundreds of thousands of distinct CDR3 sequences in the sample; around 13% occur only once, and 0.79% lies in the top ten. The input for sequencing was PBMCs, taken before TCRalphabeta/CD19-depleted stem cell transplant. These receptors were collected from a girl aged 2 to 9 with congenital amegakaryocytic thrombocytopenia, due to receive a stem cell transplant. CDR3s include the opening cysteine and the closing phenylalanine or tryptophan. D genes are given only for firm matches. Only part of the rows carry a size: once, few, many, or a class if the clone is expanded.

d_call clone_size j_call v_call cdr3_aa cdr3_nt
NA many TRBJ2-3 TRBV5-1 CASSLPADQDTQYF TGCGCCAGCAGCTTACCTGCGGACCAAGATACGCAGTATTTT
NA many TRBJ2-1 TRBV5-1 CASKRADEEHNEQFF TGCGCCAGCAAAAGAGCGGACGAGGAACACAATGAGCAGTTCTTC
TRBD1 few TRBJ2-4 TRBV14 CASSQTILTGGVKNIQYF TGTGCCAGCAGCCAAACAATACTGACAGGGGGCGTCAAAAACATTCAGTACTTC
TRBD2 few TRBJ2-1 TRBV12-3/TRBV12-4 CASRSRSSGNYNEQFF TGTGCCAGCAGGTCGCGGTCTAGCGGGAACTACAATGAGCAGTTCTTC
NA NA TRBJ1-3 TRBV30 CAWSSTGSGNTIYF TGTGCCTGGAGTTCGACAGGCTCTGGAAACACCATATATTTT
NA few TRBJ1-1 TRBV20-1 CSAAGQLNTEAFF TGCAGTGCTGCAGGACAGTTGAACACTGAAGCTTTCTTT
TRBD2 many TRBJ2-1 TRBV5-1 CASSLSPSGSGNEQFF TGCGCCAGCAGCTTGTCTCCTAGCGGGAGTGGCAATGAGCAGTTCTTC
NA NA TRBJ2-7 TRBV7-2 CASKRSVDPSYEQYF TGTGCCAGCAAACGAAGCGTGGATCCCTCCTACGAGCAGTACTTC
TRBD2 many TRBJ2-7 TRBV4-1 CASSQDALAGGQYF TGCGCCAGCAGCCAAGACGCCTTAGCGGGAGGACAGTACTTC
TRBD2 few TRBJ2-2 TRBV20-1 CSARPHQAGAPGELFF TGCAGTGCTAGACCCCACCAAGCGGGAGCCCCCGGGGAGCTGTTTTTT
TRBD2 many TRBJ2-7 TRBV20-1 CSARVGTREQYF TGCAGTGCTAGAGTTGGGACTAGAGAGCAGTACTTC
NA many TRBJ2-7 TRBV5-6 CASSLVGYAYEQYF TGTGCCAGCAGCTTGGTTGGCTACGCCTACGAGCAGTACTTC
TRBD2 many TRBJ2-1 TRBV7-9 CASSWAGEYNEQFF TGTGCCAGCAGCTGGGCGGGAGAATACAATGAGCAGTTCTTC
TRBD2 NA TRBJ2-7 TRBV12-3/TRBV12-4 CGSSFQASGRDTYEQYF TGTGGCAGCAGTTTTCAGGCTAGCGGGAGGGATACCTACGAGCAGTACTTC
NA NA TRBJ2-7 TRBV14 CASSQRRLDYEQYF TGTGCCAGCAGCCAACGCAGATTAGATTACGAGCAGTACTTC
NA NA TRBJ1-5 TRBV7-2 CASSLTGADQPQHF TGTGCCAGCAGCCTCACCGGGGCCGATCAGCCCCAGCATTTT
NA NA TRBJ1-5 TRBV20-1 CSASESYQPQHF TGCAGTGCTAGCGAGTCCTATCAGCCCCAGCATTTT
TRBD2 many TRBJ2-7 TRBV20-1 CSARWGGGTYEQYF TGCAGTGCTAGATGGGGGGGTGGGACCTACGAGCAGTACTTC
NA many TRBJ2-2 TRBV5-1 CASSLFENTGELFF TGCGCCAGCAGCTTGTTCGAGAACACCGGGGAGCTGTTTTTT
TRBD2 NA TRBJ2-5 TRBV20-1 CSASARGEYQETQYF TGCAGTGCTAGCGCGCGGGGGGAGTACCAAGAGACCCAGTACTTC
TRBD2 many TRBJ2-7 TRBV5-1 CASSLRLAGVGYEQYF TGCGCCAGCAGCCTGAGACTAGCGGGAGTTGGTTACGAGCAGTACTTC
TRBD1 NA TRBJ1-2 TRBV28 CAIRQGAVYGYTF TGTGCCATCCGACAGGGGGCGGTCTATGGCTACACCTTC
NA many TRBJ2-1 TRBV12-3/TRBV12-4 CASSPDWGSEQFF TGTGCCAGCAGTCCGGACTGGGGGAGTGAGCAGTTCTTC
TRBD1 many TRBJ1-4 TRBV5-1 CASSSQGADGKLFF TGCGCCAGCAGCTCACAGGGGGCAGACGGGAAACTGTTTTTT
TRBD2 NA TRBJ2-1 TRBV29-1 CSVGTSGSLHGQFF TGCAGCGTTGGGACTAGCGGGAGTTTGCATGGGCAGTTCTTC
TRBD1 many TRBJ2-1 TRBV5-1 CASSSTGLDRGLIAYNEQFF TGCGCCAGCAGCTCTACCGGCCTGGACAGGGGGCTTATCGCCTACAATGAGCAGTTCTTC
NA many TRBJ2-5 TRBV20-1 CSARSTEETQYF TGCAGTGCTAGATCTACCGAAGAGACCCAGTACTTC
NA many TRBJ2-5 TRBV25-1 CASSEKGHGETQYF TGTGCCAGCAGCGAAAAGGGACATGGAGAGACCCAGTACTTC
NA many TRBJ2-5 TRBV29-1 CSVMHNQETQYF TGCAGCGTTATGCATAACCAAGAGACCCAGTACTTC
TRBD2 many TRBJ2-1 TRBV12-3/TRBV12-4 CASSLVTSGVVEQFF TGTGCCAGCAGTTTAGTAACTAGCGGGGTGGTAGAGCAGTTCTTC
TRBD2 few TRBJ2-7 TRBV25-1 CASSGTSGTYEQYF TGTGCCAGCAGTGGGACTAGCGGGACCTACGAGCAGTACTTC
NA many TRBJ2-7 TRBV20-1 CSADPVGTPSYEQYF TGCAGTGCCGACCCCGTTGGGACTCCCTCCTACGAGCAGTACTTC
NA many TRBJ2-7 TRBV5-1 CASSLDGTVAGEQYF TGCGCCAGCAGCTTGGATGGGACAGTAGCGGGCGAGCAGTACTTC
TRBD2 NA TRBJ2-1 TRBV28 CASSLWGGGLGVF TGTGCCAGCAGTTTATGGGGGGGGGGACTAGGCGTCTTC
TRBD2 once TRBJ2-1 TRBV14 CASSPNPGLAGANEQFF TGTGCCAGCAGCCCTAATCCGGGACTAGCGGGCGCTAATGAGCAGTTCTTC
NA many TRBJ1-1 TRBV6-5 CASSYAEGEAFF TGTGCCAGCAGTTACGCTGAGGGTGAAGCTTTCTTT
TRBD1 many TRBJ1-1 TRBV6-6 CAISDRANTEAFF TGTGCCATCTCGGACAGGGCGAACACTGAAGCTTTCTTT
NA few TRBJ2-4 TRBV12-3/TRBV12-4 CASRPPSGQNIQYF TGTGCCAGCAGGCCCCCCTCCGGACAAAACATTCAGTACTTC
NA many TRBJ2-1 TRBV7-7 CASSLAVGQFKEQFF TGTGCCAGCAGCTTAGCCGTCGGACAGTTTAAAGAGCAGTTCTTC
TRBD2 few TRBJ2-1 TRBV7-6 CASSLERDLTYNEQFF TGTGCCAGCAGCTTAGAGCGGGATTTGACCTACAATGAGCAGTTCTTC
TRBD1 few TRBJ2-1 TRBV15 CATRTQGNEQFF TGTGCCACCCGTACACAGGGGAATGAGCAGTTCTTC
NA many TRBJ2-1 TRBV12-3/TRBV12-4 CASSLGSFYNEQFF TGTGCCAGCAGTCTAGGGTCCTTCTACAATGAGCAGTTCTTC
NA few TRBJ2-1 TRBV4-1 CASSPVGSAVGSYEQFF TGCGCCAGCAGCCCCGTTGGTAGCGCGGTGGGTTCTTATGAGCAGTTCTTC
NA many TRBJ1-5 TRBV15 CATSRGLGGKFEQPQHF TGTGCCACCAGCAGAGGACTAGGGGGGAAATTTGAACAGCCCCAGCATTTT
NA NA TRBJ2-2 TRBV11-2 CASRPIYGANTGELFF TGTGCCAGCAGACCAATCTACGGGGCGAACACCGGGGAGCTGTTTTTT
NA many TRBJ1-2 TRBV12-3/TRBV12-4 CASSLETAEGGYGYTF TGTGCCAGCAGTTTGGAGACAGCCGAGGGAGGCTATGGCTACACCTTC
NA few TRBJ2-2 TRBV7-8 CASSLASAVGTGELFF TGTGCCAGCAGCTTAGCGTCCGCGGTGGGCACCGGGGAGCTGTTTTTT
TRBD1 many TRBJ1-4 TRBV5-1 CASSPGQGWLFF TGCGCCAGCAGCCCGGGACAGGGTTGGCTGTTTTTT
NA many TRBJ1-2 TRBV4-2 CASSPGQLSNYGYTF TGTGCCAGCAGCCCTGGACAGCTTTCTAACTATGGCTACACCTTC
NA many TRBJ2-3 TRBV20-1 CSAQDSPDTQYF TGCAGTGCTCAGGACAGCCCAGATACGCAGTATTTT
NA NA TRBJ2-7 TRBV10-3 CAIRETGSSSYEQYF TGTGCCATCAGGGAGACCGGGTCTAGCTCCTACGAGCAGTACTTC
NA NA TRBJ2-1 TRBV29-1 CSVERTYNEQFF TGCAGCGTTGAACGTACGTACAATGAGCAGTTCTTC
TRBD2 few TRBJ2-5 TRBV12-3/TRBV12-4 CASSSPLAEETQYF TGTGCCAGCAGTTCCCCTCTAGCGGAAGAGACCCAGTACTTC
TRBD2 NA TRBJ2-7 TRBV20-1 CSATPGDGTRSYEQYF TGCAGTGCTACTCCCGGCGACGGGACTAGATCCTACGAGCAGTACTTC